This TCR beta chain was profiled in a study of cytomegalovirus exposure and HLA in healthy donors. Primers: 60 Vbeta forward and 13 Jbeta reverse. Sequenced by immunoSEQ multiplex PCR; TCRdb stores in-frame clones only, minus some. The sample records under 150,000 clones, approximately 80% being singletons. Per the germline V gene, CDR1 is SQVTM and CDR2 is ANQGSEA. The V end lost 3 bases, the J end lost 6 bases, and 16 bases lay between the germline ends. This CDR3 is built from 14 residues. This receptor was taken from a woman aged 40 to 49 in good health and CMV-seropositive. Input material: PBMCs. The chain combines TRBV29-1 with TRBJ2-3; D not resolved. CDR3 in DNA: TGCAGCGTTGATGATAGGTTGACTCTGGATACGCAGTATTTT. This gives the protein CSVDDRLTLDTQYF.